Listed here are 11 T cell receptor beta chains from one sample, sequenced in a study of T-cell memory formation after mild COVID-19. Each CDR3 protein is one row after TCRdb ran MiXCR on the 5' RACE reads. This table holds some 450,000 distinct CDR3 sequences, approximately 18% found once. The specimen sequenced was PBMCs or a T cell subset sorted from them (not recorded which). Receptor source: a man younger than 30 who had mild COVID-19 (a few samples of this study predate the infection). Cell type and time point are not known.

The chain uses TRBV5-1 and TRBJ2-3, with 9 nucleotides matching TRBD2. Per germline, CDR1 SGHRS and CDR2 YFSETQ. Trimming took 3 bases from V and 2 from J; bases not matched to a gene: 7. The CDR3 is 16 residues long. The CDR3 nucleotides are TGCGCCAGCAGCTCTCGCGGCGGGGGGGCCACAGATACGCAGTATTTT. Its protein is CASSSRGGGATDTQYF.

The V gene is TRBV3-1, the J gene TRBJ1-1, with 7 bases lining up with TRBD1. The length of the CDR3 is 13 residues. The V gene end was trimmed by 3 bases and the J gene end by 6 bases; junction bases not matched to a gene: 4. The germline gives CDR1 LGHDT, CDR2 YNNKEL (reference sequence). The CDR3 sequence: CASSHEGAAEAFF. CDR3 DNA sequence: TGTGCCAGCAGCCATGAGGGGGCAGCTGAAGCTTTCTTT.

A few counts support this clonotype. CDR3 in amino acids: CASSYAGTPNQPQHF. CDR3 sequence (DNA): TGTGCCAGCAGTTACGCCGGGACACCAAATCAGCCCCAGCATTTT. This sequence joins TRBV6-2 or TRBV6-3 and TRBJ1-5; possibly TRBD1 for D (6 bases). CDR1 and CDR2 from the germline V gene are MNHEY and SVGEGT. V dropped 2 bases and J dropped 4 bases, with 12 bases sitting between them. The CDR3 contains 15 residues.

This clonotype has just a few counts. The rearrangement uses TRBV9 and TRBJ1-1; D ambiguous. The CDR3 consists of 13 residues. CDR1 and CDR2 (germline): SGDLS, YYNGEE. Trimming removed 0 bases from V and 5 bases from J, with 8 bases in between. CDR3 protein: CASSVAWETEAFF. The CDR3 DNA follows: TGTGCCAGCAGCGTAGCCTGGGAGACTGAAGCTTTCTTT.

This chain's CDR3 is CASSFLRDANTGELFF. CDR3 coding DNA: TGTGCCAGCAGCTTCCTCCGGGACGCGAACACCGGGGAGCTGTTTTTT. The rearrangement uses TRBV5-6 and TRBJ2-2; D could derive from TRBD1 or TRBD2 (5 bases each). CDR3 length: 16 residues. Germline-derived CDR1 and CDR2 are SGHDT and YYEEEE. Trimming took off 2 bases at V and 0 bases at J, with 11 bases between the two ends.

This clonotype occurred many times. V gene TRBV5-5 combines with J gene TRBJ2-3; tentatively, D is TRBD1 (5 bases). Germline V gene data show CDR1 as SGHKS and CDR2 as YYEKEE (reference sequence). V lost 4 bases and J 3 bases, leaving 18 bases between the germline ends. The CDR3 runs to 16 residues. CDR3 sequence: CASSLQARVVTDTQYF. CDR3 coding DNA: TGTGCCAGCAGCCTGCAGGCCAGGGTGGTAACAGATACGCAGTATTTT.

This clonotype was picked up a small number of times. In DNA form, the CDR3 reads TGTGCCAGCAGCTCTATCGGACTAGCGGTCTACACCGGGGAGCTGTTTTTT. Its translation is CASSSIGLAVYTGELFF. V is TRBV11-2 and J is TRBJ2-2; 10 positions agree with TRBD2. This CDR3 comprises 17 residues. Germline V lookup: CDR1 SGHAT, CDR2 FQNNGV. The V and J ends lost 4 bases and 3 bases, in that order; junction bases with no gene match: 8.

This clonotype was recorded many times. The chain joins TRBV7-2 to TRBJ2-3; 7 nucleotides agree with TRBD2. CDR1 and CDR2 from the germline V gene are SGHTA and FQGNSA. With V trimmed by 5 bases and J by 5 bases, 13 bases remained unmatched. This CDR3 spans 16 amino acids. For the CDR3, the DNA is TGTGCCAGCAGCCGCCGGAGCGGGGACTCACGAGATACGCAGTATTTT. Its translation is CASSRRSGDSRDTQYF.

This clonotype was observed a few times. The chain employs TRBV29-1 and TRBJ1-1; a weak D match, TRBD1 (6 bases). Germline CDR1 SQVTM, CDR2 ANQGSEA. V lost 2 bases and J lost 8, with 12 bases in between. The CDR3 consists of 12 residues. CDR3 sequence (DNA): TGCAGCGTTGAATATAACACAGGGGAAGCTTTCTTT. Protein product: CSVEYNTGEAFF.

This clonotype was seen only a few times. The chain joins TRBV3-1 to TRBJ1-2, with D maybe TRBD1 (5 bases). The CDR3 spans 14 residues. CDR1 LGHDT and CDR2 YNNKEL come from the germline V gene (reference sequence). Trimming left V 1 base short and J 7 bases short, with 13 bases between. The CDR3 sequence is CASSQGGVAGGYTF. Here the CDR3 DNA reads TGTGCCAGCAGCCAAGGAGGGGTAGCCGGTGGCTACACCTTC.

The V gene is TRBV11-2, the J gene TRBJ2-5; 9 bases are a match to TRBD2. The length of the CDR3 is 15 residues. J was trimmed by 5 bases and V by 1 base; bases with no gene match: 5. Germline V gene lookup returns CDR1 SGHAT and CDR2 FQNNGV. CDR3 coding DNA: TGTGCCAGCAGCTTAGGGTCTAGCGGGGCTGAGACCCAGTACTTC. This translates into CASSLGSSGAETQYF.